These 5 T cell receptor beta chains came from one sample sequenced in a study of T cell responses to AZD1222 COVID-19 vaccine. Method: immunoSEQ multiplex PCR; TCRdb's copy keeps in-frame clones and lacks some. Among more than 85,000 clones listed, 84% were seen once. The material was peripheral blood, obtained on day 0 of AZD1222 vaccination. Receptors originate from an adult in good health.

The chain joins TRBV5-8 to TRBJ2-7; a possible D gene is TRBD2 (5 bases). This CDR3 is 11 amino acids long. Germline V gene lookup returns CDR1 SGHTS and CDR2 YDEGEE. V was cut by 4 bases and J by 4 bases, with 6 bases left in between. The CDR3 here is CASSRTYEQYV. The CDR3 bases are TGTGCCAGCAGCCGGACTTACGAGCAGTACGTC.

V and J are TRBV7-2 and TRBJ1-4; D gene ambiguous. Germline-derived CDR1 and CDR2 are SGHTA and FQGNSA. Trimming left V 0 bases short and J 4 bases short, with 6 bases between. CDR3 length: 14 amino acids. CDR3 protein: CASSLAGLNEKLFF. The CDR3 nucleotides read TGTGCCAGCAGCTTAGCTGGGCTTAATGAAAAACTGTTTTTT. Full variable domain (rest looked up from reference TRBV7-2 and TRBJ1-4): GAGVSQSPSNKVTEKGKDVELRCDPISGHTALYWYRQSLGQGLEFLIYFQGNSAPDKSGLPSDRFSAERTGGSVSTLTIQRTQQEDSAVYLCASSLAGLNEKLFFGSGTQLSVL.

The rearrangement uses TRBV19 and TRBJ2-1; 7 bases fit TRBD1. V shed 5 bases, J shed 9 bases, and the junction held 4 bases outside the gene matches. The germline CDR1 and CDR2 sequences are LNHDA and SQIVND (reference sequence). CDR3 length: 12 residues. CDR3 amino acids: CASSPQGFEQFF. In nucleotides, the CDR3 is TGTGCCAGTAGTCCACAGGGGTTTGAGCAGTTCTTC.

The CDR3 nucleotides are TGTGCCAGCAGCGTAGGATTCAATCAGCCCCAGCATTTT. Encoded protein: CASSVGFNQPQHF. V and J are TRBV11-1 and TRBJ1-5; D gene unclear. V gave up 5 bases and J gave up 3 bases, with 8 bases separating them. CDR1 is SGHAT and CDR2 is FQDESV in the germline V gene (reference sequence). The CDR3 sequence is 13 residues long.

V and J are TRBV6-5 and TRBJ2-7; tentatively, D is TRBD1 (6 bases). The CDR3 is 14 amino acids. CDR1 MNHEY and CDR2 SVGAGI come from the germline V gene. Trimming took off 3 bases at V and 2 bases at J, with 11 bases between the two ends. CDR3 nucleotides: TGTGCCAGCAGTTATCAGGACAGCGCCTACGAGCAGTACTTC. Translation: CASSYQDSAYEQYF.